The 11 T cell receptor beta chains below were found in one sample sequenced in a study of T-cell reconstitution after alpha-beta-depleted transplantation in children. Using unique molecular identifiers, the investigators prepared the TCRbeta library. TCRdb reprocessed the PCR reads via MiXCR and lists one record per CDR3 protein. The sample has 90,000 to 100,000 distinct CDR3 sequences; less than 25% are singletons. Sequenced material: PBMCs, taken before TCRalphabeta/CD19-depleted stem cell transplant. These receptor sequences come from a boy between 2 and 15 years old with acute lymphoblastic leukemia, due to receive a stem cell transplant.

The V gene is TRBV4-1, the J gene TRBJ1-6; unclear D gene. The CDR3 totals 15 residues. The germline CDR1 and CDR2 sequences are MGHRA and YSYEKL. V gave up 0 bases and J gave up 17 bases, with 20 bases separating them. As DNA, the CDR3 is TGCGCCAGCAGCCAAGAGGATTTGGCGGCGGTGGATGTCCACTTT. It encodes CASSQEDLAAVDVHF.

This CDR3 is CASHFYNEQFF. Written as DNA, the CDR3 is TGTGCCAGCCACTTTTACAATGAGCAGTTCTTC. The chain joins TRBV28 to TRBJ2-1, with D unclear. The CDR3 has 11 amino acids. The germline V and J ends were trimmed by 8 bases and 4 bases, with 6 bases remaining between them. Germline CDR1 reads MDHEN; CDR2 reads SYDVKM.

The chain recombines TRBV5-6 with TRBJ2-7; TRBD2 matches 13 bases. Germline V lookup: CDR1 SGHDT, CDR2 YYEEEE. The ends lost 4 bases at V and 5 bases at J; junction bases unmatched: 3. The CDR3 extends over 14 amino acids. CDR3 amino acids: CASSLGLAGHEQYF. DNA for the CDR3: TGTGCCAGCAGCCTGGGACTAGCGGGACACGAGCAGTACTTC.

This clonotype has more than one count but fewer than ten. This chain joins TRBV12-3 or TRBV12-4 and TRBJ2-1; tentatively, D is TRBD2 (6 bases). The V end lost 11 bases, the J end lost 2 bases, and 16 bases lay between the germline ends. CDR3 length: 14 amino acids. In nucleotides, the CDR3 is TGTGCCCTCCAAGCGGAGGGGCCCTACAATGAGCAGTTCTTC. It is translated as CALQAEGPYNEQFF.

The chain employs TRBV9 and TRBJ2-7; 9 bases fit TRBD2. The CDR3 totals 13 residues. Germline assignment: CDR1 SGDLS and CDR2 YYNGEE. The V gene end was trimmed by 0 bases and the J gene end by 6 bases; junction bases not matched to a gene: 1. The CDR3 loop reads CASSVGTSVEQYF. In nucleotides, the CDR3 is TGTGCCAGCAGCGTAGGGACTAGCGTCGAGCAGTACTTC.

This clonotype was observed a handful of times. The rearrangement uses TRBV5-1 and TRBJ2-2, with 7 bases fitting TRBD2. The junction had 6 bases not matched to a gene; V was cut back by 0 bases and J by 4 bases. The CDR3 loop spans 16 amino acids. Germline-derived CDR1 and CDR2 are SGHRS and YFSETQ. The CDR3 sequence is CASSLVVAGFTGELFF. The CDR3 bases are TGCGCCAGCAGCTTGGTGGTAGCGGGCTTCACCGGGGAGCTGTTTTTT.

There are a few counts of this clonotype. One end of the junction is discordant with germline, which a read error may explain. The CDR3 nucleotides are TGTGCCAGCTGCCAAGAGCGCGGGGGACAGCGGAATGAAAAACTGTTTTTT. It is translated as CASCQERGGQRNEKLFF. The genes are TRBV3-1 and TRBJ1-4, with 7 bases fitting TRBD1. Germline V lookup: CDR1 LGHDT, CDR2 YNNKEL (reference sequence). This CDR3 is built from 17 residues.

This clonotype was seen a few times. V and J are TRBV4-1 and TRBJ2-7, with unresolved D. Germline-derived CDR1 and CDR2 are MGHRA and YSYEKL. This CDR3 comprises 15 residues. Between the trimmed V and J ends, which lost 0 bases and 5 bases, there was a span of 14 bases. As DNA, the CDR3 is TGCGCCAGCAGCCAAGACCAGGCAAAACTGGACGAGCAGTACTTC. Its protein product is CASSQDQAKLDEQYF.

This clonotype has only one observation. The chain employs TRBV6-1 and TRBJ2-7; 12 nucleotides align to TRBD1. The germline V gene encodes CDR1 MNHNS and CDR2 SASEGT. This CDR3 has 16 residues. Losses at the gene ends were 5 bases for V and 6 bases for J; bases not matched to a gene: 11. CDR3 region: CASSPPAGTGGGEQYF. The CDR3 DNA follows: TGTGCCAGCAGTCCCCCGGCGGGGACAGGGGGCGGCGAGCAGTACTTC.

This clonotype has ten or more counts. The rearrangement joins TRBV12-3 or TRBV12-4 to TRBJ1-1, with D perhaps matching TRBD1 (5 bases). Trimming shortened V by 5 bases and J by 6 bases, and 10 bases separated the two germline ends. The CDR3 totals 12 residues. For the CDR3, the DNA is TGTGCCAGCAGTCGCAGGGAGCCTGAAGCTTTCTTT. Protein product: CASSRREPEAFF.

V and J are TRBV3-1 and TRBJ2-7; 12 bases fit TRBD2. The CDR3 is 15 residues long. V shed 4 bases, J shed 5 bases, and the junction held 6 bases outside the gene matches. CDR1 LGHDT and CDR2 YNNKEL come from the germline V gene (reference sequence). Here the CDR3 reads CASSLGLAGNDEQYF. CDR3 in DNA: TGTGCCAGCAGCCTAGGACTAGCGGGAAACGACGAGCAGTACTTC.